The clone carrying this T cell receptor beta chain is categorized as medium-sized (0.01 to 0.1%). Compared with germline, one end of the junction differs, possibly owing to a read error. These data belong to a study of blood T cell repertoires in COVID-19. Study summary: Sites across the United States, Italy and Spain contributed samples from acute and convalescent COVID-19. PBMCs, B-cell-depleted T cells, or T cells were the source of the cDNA or gDNA that made up the material.

Repertoires were generated with immunoSEQ multiplex PCR, while TCRdb's copy carries only in-frame clones and drops some. Here the sample spans about 14,000 clones, roughly 88% being singletons. Germline V gene lookup returns CDR1 PRHDT and CDR2 FYEKMQ (reference sequence). CDR3 length: 15 amino acids. The genes are TRBV13 and TRBJ2-5, with 11 bases aligning to TRBD2. Sequencing was done on a sample of peripheral blood. This TCR was recovered from a woman aged 45 to 65 with active or convalescent COVID-19. In nucleotides, the CDR3 is TGTGCCAGCAGTTTAGGACTAGCGGGCCAAGAGACCCAGTACTTC. Translating gives CASSLGLAGQETQYF.